This T cell receptor (beta chain) comes out of a study of blood T cells in healthy people across ages. The J segment lost 9 bases and the V segment lost 0 bases, leaving 11 bases of the junction unmatched. CDR3 length equals 17 residues. CDR1 and CDR2 (germline): MGHRA, YSYEKL. With a J-beta primer mix and a sample-barcoded 5' primer, a second PCR ran about 7 to 12 cycles. TCRdb fed the 5' RACE reads into MiXCR, producing one record per CDR3 protein. The sample has 1.2 million to 1.5 million distinct CDR3 sequences; 42% are singletons. The genes are TRBV4-1 and TRBJ2-1; 10 bases line up with TRBD2. The source material was blood. The clonotype comes from a woman aged 18-29 years in good health. CDR3 in DNA: TGCGCCAGCAGCCAAGAAAATTCGGCTAGCGGGAGTAGTGAGCAGTTCTTC. This translates into CASSQENSASGSSEQFF.